The 28 T cell receptor beta chains below come from one sample, sequenced in a study of T-cell memory formation after mild COVID-19. TCRdb passed the 5' RACE reads through MiXCR, listing each CDR3 protein once. Of hundreds of thousands of distinct CDR3 sequences in the sample, around a sixth were seen once. Sequencing was carried out using PBMCs or a T cell subset sorted from them (not recorded which). All receptors derive from an adult woman who had mild COVID-19 (a few samples of this study predate the infection). Cell type and time point are not known.

This clonotype was seen a handful of times. The rearrangement joins TRBV6-5 to TRBJ2-5, with 8 bases identical to TRBD2. Germline CDR1 MNHEY, CDR2 SVGAGI. The ends lost 5 bases at V and 1 base at J; junction bases unmatched: 12. This CDR3 region has 17 residues. CDR3 coding DNA: TGTGCCAGCAGTGCGGTCAGCGGGAGTTCTCCCCAAGAGACCCAGTACTTC. Translating it yields CASSAVSGSSPQETQYF.

This chain links TRBV5-4 with TRBJ2-1; tentative D call: TRBD2 (5 bases). This CDR3 is 16 amino acids long. V was pared by 1 base and J by 0 bases, with 11 bases between. Germline CDR1 reads SGHNT; CDR2 reads YYREEE (reference sequence). CDR3 nucleotide sequence: TGTGCCAGCAGCTTGTATAGGAGGAGCTCCTACAATGAGCAGTTCTTC. It specifies CASSLYRRSSYNEQFF.

This chain joins TRBV19 and TRBJ1-6; D remains ambiguous. In germline, CDR1 is LNHDA, CDR2 SQIVND (reference sequence). V gave up 4 bases and J gave up 14 bases, with 18 bases separating them. The CDR3 runs to 14 residues. The CDR3 DNA reads TGTGCCAGTAGTACGGAGGTCGGGGTCCCGTCCCTCCACTTT. Translation gives CASSTEVGVPSLHF.

This clonotype was counted between two and nine times. The V call is TRBV5-6, the J call TRBJ2-4; 12 positions agree with TRBD1. The CDR3 has 14 amino acids. Germline V gene lookup returns CDR1 SGHDT and CDR2 YYEEEE. With 3 bases clipped from V and 14 bases from J, the junction kept 9 bases outside the gene matches. The CDR3 region is CASSSGTGGPREYF. In DNA form, the CDR3 reads TGTGCCAGCAGCTCCGGGACAGGGGGCCCGAGGGAGTACTTC.

A few counts support this clonotype. The chain couples TRBV7-9 to TRBJ2-3, with D perhaps being TRBD1 or TRBD2 (5 bases each). V dropped 4 bases and J dropped 4 bases, with 12 bases sitting between them. CDR1 and CDR2 from the germline V gene are SEHNR and FQNEAQ (reference sequence). This CDR3 comprises 14 residues. In DNA, the CDR3 is TGTGCCAGCAGCTCCCTTGGGGGAGCAGATACGCAGTATTTT. It yields the protein CASSSLGGADTQYF.

This clonotype was observed a handful of times. The V and J genes are TRBV9 and TRBJ2-7, with D possibly TRBD2 on 5 matching bases. With 4 bases removed from V and 4 bases from J, the gap between germline ends came to 18 bases. This CDR3 region has 15 residues. Germline-derived CDR1 and CDR2 are SGDLS and YYNGEE. The DNA of the CDR3 is TGTGCCAGCAGCCCCTCCCCCGGGATGTCATACGAGCAGTACTTC. It translates to CASSPSPGMSYEQYF.

This clonotype was seen only a few times. The V and J genes are TRBV20-1 and TRBJ1-2, with D possibly TRBD1 on 5 matching bases. The length of the CDR3 is 14 residues. Deletions cut 6 bases from V and 8 bases from J, with 22 bases between. CDR1 and CDR2 (germline): DFQATT, SNEGSKA (reference sequence). CDR3 protein: CSALIRDSFRGYTF. The DNA of the CDR3 is TGCAGTGCCTTGATCAGAGACAGTTTTCGGGGCTACACCTTC.

V and J are TRBV20-1 and TRBJ1-2; 10 bases are shared with TRBD1. Trimming took 6 bases from V and 6 from J; bases not matched to a gene: 7. The CDR3 runs 13 residues. Germline assignment: CDR1 DFQATT and CDR2 SNEGSKA (reference sequence). The CDR3 nucleotides are TGCAGTGCCAGGGACAGGGGCTCCCATGGCTACACCTTC. The encoded protein is CSARDRGSHGYTF.

This clonotype showed up just a few times. The chain couples TRBV6-5 to TRBJ2-1; 7 nucleotides match TRBD2. Germline lookup yields CDR1 MNHEY and CDR2 SVGAGI. The CDR3 has 14 residues. After removal of 2 bases from V and 8 bases from J, the junction contained 6 bases not matched to a gene. DNA for the CDR3: TGTGCCAGCAGTTACGAACCTCGGGGGGATGAGCAGTTCTTC. Its protein is CASSYEPRGDEQFF.

Only one count was recorded for this clonotype. The chain is built from TRBV7-2 and TRBJ2-7, with D unclear. CDR3 size: 14 residues. Trimming pared 0 bases from V and 4 bases from J, leaving 10 bases between. Germline CDR1 and CDR2: SGHTA and FQGNSA. CDR3 region: CASSLAAVVYEQYF. The CDR3 nucleotides are TGTGCCAGCAGCTTAGCGGCAGTCGTTTACGAGCAGTACTTC.

DNA for the CDR3: TGTGCCAGCAGTCCTGGGGACACCATAATCATCCAAGAGACCCAGTACTTC. Amino acids: CASSPGDTIIIQETQYF. The chain recombines TRBV27 with TRBJ2-5, with D maybe TRBD1 (6 bases). Per the germline V gene, CDR1 is MNHEY and CDR2 is SMNVEV (reference sequence). The CDR3 length is 17 residues. V lost 5 bases and J lost 1, with 20 bases in between.

In this sample, this clonotype turned up many times. The chain combines TRBV7-9 with TRBJ2-1; 7 bases fit TRBD2. This CDR3 spans 15 amino acids. Trimming took 8 bases from V and 3 from J; bases not matched to a gene: 10. Germline values: CDR1 SEHNR, CDR2 FQNEAQ (reference sequence). The CDR3: CASCHRDYHYNEQFF. CDR3 DNA: TGTGCCAGCTGCCACCGGGACTATCACTACAATGAGCAGTTCTTC.

The CDR3 nucleotides read TGTGCCAGCAGCCAAGCCTCAGGGAACCCCCCCTACGAGCAGTACTTC. This sequence encodes CASSQASGNPPYEQYF. The chain uses TRBV4-2 and TRBJ2-7, with a weak D call TRBD1 (5 bases). With 1 base removed from V and 2 bases from J, the gap between germline ends came to 15 bases. The germline CDR1 and CDR2 sequences are LGHNA and YNFKEQ. There are 16 residues in the CDR3.

The rearrangement links TRBV7-9 to TRBJ2-1; 7 nucleotides align to TRBD2. J lost 5 bases, V lost 6 bases, and 10 bases had no gene match. The CDR3 has 15 amino acids. Germline CDR1 is SEHNR and CDR2 is FQNEAQ (reference sequence). The CDR3 region has the DNA TGTGCCAGCAGAGCATGGCGGGAGACAAACAATGAGCAGTTCTTC. Its protein is CASRAWRETNNEQFF. The full variable domain, completed using reference TRBV7-9 and TRBJ2-1, is DTGVSQNPRHKITKRGQNVTFRCDPISEHNRLYWYRQTLGQGPEFLTYFQNEAQLEKSRLLSDRFSAERPKGSFSTLEIQRTEQGDSAMYLCASRAWRETNNEQFFGPGTRLTVL.

This clonotype occurred a few times. The V and J genes are TRBV5-1 and TRBJ1-2; D is perhaps TRBD1 (5 bases). From germline, CDR1 is SGHRS and CDR2 YFSETQ. The CDR3 has 14 amino acids. V dropped 4 bases and J dropped 5 bases, with 15 bases sitting between them. The CDR3 protein is CASSGTGAGYGYTF. The DNA of the CDR3 is TGCGCCAGCAGCGGAACAGGAGCAGGGTATGGCTACACCTTC.

This chain links TRBV25-1 with TRBJ2-7; D is ambiguous. Germline CDR1 reads MGHDK; CDR2 reads SYGVNS. This CDR3 is built from 12 residues. With 1 base removed from V and 5 bases from J, the gap between germline ends came to 6 bases. CDR3 nucleotides: TGTGCCAGCAGTGAATCGGGTCACGAGCAGTACTTC. Protein sequence: CASSESGHEQYF.

This clonotype occurred a few times. This chain joins TRBV11-2 and TRBJ1-1; TRBD1 might be the D (6 bases). V was clipped by 3 bases and J by 11 bases, with 19 bases between them. This CDR3 is built from 14 residues. Germline V CDR1 and CDR2: SGHAT, FQNNGV. In DNA, the CDR3 is TGTGCCAGCAGCTTGGTGGTGGGAGGACAGTCGGCTTTCTTT. This encodes CASSLVVGGQSAFF.

In its sample, this clonotype was seen a few times. The genes are TRBV6-5 and TRBJ1-2, with 7 bases identical to TRBD1. Germline loops: CDR1 MNHEY, CDR2 SVGAGI. This CDR3 region has 14 residues. J lost 0 bases, V lost 5 bases, and 3 bases had no gene match. CDR3 DNA: TGTGCCAGCAGTCGGGACAGTTCTAACTATGGCTACACCTTC. Amino acid sequence: CASSRDSSNYGYTF.

This chain links TRBV15 with TRBJ1-1, with TRBD1 as a possible D gene (5 bases). V dropped 0 bases and J dropped 0 bases, with 11 bases sitting between them. CDR3 length equals 16 residues. In germline, CDR1 is LNHNV, CDR2 YYDKDF (reference sequence). The CDR3 here is CATSRDRGTLNTEAFF. The CDR3 nucleotides read TGTGCCACCAGCAGAGATCGAGGGACTTTGAACACTGAAGCTTTCTTT.

This clonotype has just a few counts. The V and J genes are TRBV11-3 and TRBJ2-5; the D gene could be TRBD1 or TRBD2 (5 bases each). Trimming removed 5 bases at V and 0 bases at J, with 16 bases between. The CDR3 loop spans 16 amino acids. Looked up from germline, CDR1 is SGHNT and CDR2 is YENEEA. The CDR3 here is CASSLWAGTYQETQYF. The DNA for the CDR3 is TGTGCCAGCAGCCTTTGGGCAGGGACCTACCAAGAGACCCAGTACTTC.

V is TRBV7-6 and J is TRBJ2-7, with TRBD2 identical over 7 bases. Germline V gene data show CDR1 as SGHVS and CDR2 as FNYEAQ. The CDR3 runs to 14 residues. The J segment lost 5 bases and the V segment lost 4 bases, leaving 8 bases of the junction unmatched. The CDR3 region has the DNA TGTGCCAGCAGCTCGGGACTACCTTGGGACGAGCAGTACTTC. Translated: CASSSGLPWDEQYF.

The CDR3 nucleotides are TGTGCCAGCAGCTCAGGCTCTGGTGAGCAGTACTTC. This sequence encodes CASSSGSGEQYF. This chain connects TRBV7-9 to TRBJ2-7; D not resolved. The CDR3 sequence is 12 residues long. The germline V and J ends were trimmed by 4 bases and 7 bases, with 11 bases remaining between them. Germline V gene sequence: CDR1 SEHNR, CDR2 FQNEAQ (reference sequence).

The chain recombines TRBV4-1 with TRBJ2-7, with TRBD2 identical over 7 bases. Unmatched junction bases numbered 5, after V lost 3 bases and J lost 6 bases. The CDR3 spans 13 residues. CDR1 is MGHRA and CDR2 is YSYEKL in the germline V gene. The CDR3 DNA is TGCGCCAGCAGCCAGCGGGGGATCTCCGAGCAGTACTTC. It is translated as CASSQRGISEQYF.

In this sample, this clonotype turned up many times. The V call is TRBV5-1, the J call TRBJ2-1, with 8 bases aligning to TRBD1. V shed 1 base and J 13 bases; nucleotides not matched to a gene: 4. This CDR3 is 12 amino acids long. The germline CDR1 and CDR2 sequences are SGHRS and YFSETQ. CDR3 DNA sequence: TGCGCCAGCAGCTTGCAGGGGGCGAGCCAGTTCTTC. As protein: CASSLQGASQFF.

Comments on this clonotype: The junction does not match germline at one end; this may be a read error. The chain uses TRBV4-1 and TRBJ2-4; D is unclear. The V gene's germline CDR1 is MGHRA and CDR2 YSYEKL. The CDR3 totals 10 residues. The CDR3 sequence: CASSGRALEF. CDR3 nucleotides: TGCGCCAGCAGCGGCCGGGCCCTTGAGTTC.

V is TRBV7-9 and J is TRBJ2-1; D not certain. CDR3 length: 11 amino acids. Germline CDR1 is SEHNR and CDR2 is FQNEAQ (reference sequence). Trimming pared 5 bases from V and 8 bases from J, leaving 7 bases between. The CDR3 DNA reads TGTGCCAGCAGCGGCGGCGATGAGCAGTTCTTC. Encoded protein: CASSGGDEQFF.

This clonotype was observed a few times. The rearrangement joins TRBV24-1 to TRBJ2-3; D uncertain. Trimming left V 5 bases short and J 2 bases short, with 7 bases between. CDR1 is KGHDR, CDR2 SFDVKD, per germline. CDR3 length equals 13 residues. The CDR3 nucleotides read TGTGCCACCAGTGGTGACCACACAGATACGCAGTATTTT. Translating it yields CATSGDHTDTQYF.

The table lists this clonotype with many counts. The V call is TRBV20-1, the J call TRBJ1-2; D ambiguous. This CDR3 has 12 amino acids. Germline CDR1 and CDR2: DFQATT and SNEGSKA (reference sequence). Trimming removed 0 bases at V and 5 bases at J, with 7 bases between. The CDR3 sequence: CSARDGRYGYTF. CDR3 DNA: TGCAGTGCTAGAGATGGACGGTATGGCTACACCTTC.